Listed below are T cell receptor beta chains from one sample, sequenced in a study of blood T cells in healthy people across ages. TCRdb analysed the 5' RACE reads with MiXCR anew, one entry per CDR3 protein. The profile shows approximately 800,000 distinct CDR3 sequences, around 25% of them singletons. The data were also submitted as part of a second study, on T cells of mothers and their children.

Sequencing was carried out using blood. These receptors were collected from a boy younger than 18 in good health. Both conserved end residues are part of each CDR3. The order of the fields is D gene, clone size, V gene, J gene, CDR3 protein, CDR3 DNA. The D gene is left open where the match is weak. Clone size is shown for a subset of rows, as once, few, many or a class of expanded clone.

>TRBD2|few|TRBV5-1|TRBJ2-7
CASRGTTTDEYEQYF
TGCGCCAGCAGGGGGACTACCACAGACGAGTACGAGCAGTACTTC
>-|-|TRBV5-8|TRBJ2-7
CASSFSGLTYEQYF
TGTGCCAGCAGCTTCAGCGGGCTTACCTACGAGCAGTACTTC
>TRBD2|-|TRBV18|TRBJ2-3
CASSPPSGGATDTQYF
TGTGCCAGCTCACCGCCTAGCGGGGGGGCTACAGATACGCAGTATTTT
>TRBD1|-|TRBV29-1|TRBJ2-7
CSVEAPDRPIEQYF
TGCAGCGTTGAAGCTCCGGACAGGCCCATCGAGCAGTACTTC
>TRBD1|-|TRBV19|TRBJ2-7
CASTETGSYEQYF
TGTGCCAGTACCGAGACAGGGTCCTACGAGCAGTACTTC
>-|few|TRBV2|TRBJ1-5
CASSEVGYSNQPQHF
TGTGCCAGCAGTGAAGTGGGGTATAGCAATCAGCCCCAGCATTTT
>-|-|TRBV20-1|TRBJ2-1
CSATAQGRGSIEQFF
TGCAGTGCGACGGCTCAGGGGAGGGGCAGCATTGAGCAGTTCTTC
>-|few|TRBV4-2|TRBJ1-1
CASSQEYYRDTNTEAFF
TGTGCCAGCAGCCAAGAGTATTATAGGGACACGAACACTGAAGCTTTCTTT
>-|once|TRBV20-1|TRBJ2-7
CSAPGLFYEQYF
TGCAGTGCCCCGGGACTCTTCTACGAGCAGTACTTC
>-|few|TRBV20-1|TRBJ1-5
CSARPSTDNQPQHF
TGCAGTGCTAGGCCGAGCACAGACAATCAGCCCCAGCATTTT
>TRBD1|-|TRBV7-2|TRBJ2-2
CASSFERRQGWSGELFF
TGTGCCAGCAGCTTCGAGAGGAGACAGGGGTGGTCCGGGGAGCTGTTTTTT
>-|-|TRBV7-9|TRBJ2-3
CASSPYSTDTQYF
TGTGCCAGCAGCCCGTATAGCACAGATACGCAGTATTTT
>-|-|TRBV4-3|TRBJ1-2
CASSQVSGYTF
TGCGCCAGCAGCCAAGTCAGTGGCTACACCTTC
>TRBD2|few|TRBV12-3/TRBV12-4|TRBJ2-5
CASRDPGGETQYF
TGTGCCAGCAGAGATCCGGGGGGGGAGACCCAGTACTTC
>-|-|TRBV12-3/TRBV12-4|TRBJ2-1
CASSNLGEQFF
TGTGCCAGCAGTAACTTAGGTGAGCAGTTCTTC
>-|-|TRBV29-1|TRBJ2-4
CSVDSWDIQYF
TGCAGCGTGGACAGTTGGGACATTCAGTACTTC
>TRBD1|-|TRBV24-1|TRBJ1-1
CATRDRAPNTEAFF
TGTGCCACCAGGGACAGGGCCCCGAACACTGAAGCTTTCTTT
>-|-|TRBV4-3|TRBJ2-5
CASSQGLQETLYF
TGCGCCAGCAGCCAAGGCTTACAAGAGACCCTGTACTTC
>-|few|TRBV5-5|TRBJ1-4
CASSFFNEKLFF
TGTGCCAGCAGCTTTTTCAATGAAAAACTGTTTTTT
>TRBD1|-|TRBV15|TRBJ2-7
CATSSGTGGPSYEQYF
TGTGCCACCAGCAGTGGGACAGGGGGCCCTTCCTACGAGCAGTACTTC
>-|few|TRBV7-2|TRBJ2-7
CASSLSDAKSYEQYF
TGTGCCAGCAGCCTATCGGACGCGAAGTCCTACGAGCAGTACTTC
>-|-|TRBV29-1|TRBJ2-7
CSVTRGAYEQYF
TGCAGCGTGACCAGGGGGGCCTACGAGCAGTACTTC
>-|few|TRBV28|TRBJ2-7
CASSLVQGNAYEQYF
TGTGCCAGCAGTTTAGTGCAGGGGAACGCCTACGAGCAGTACTTC
>TRBD1|once|TRBV20-1|TRBJ2-5
CSAGLTGGWETQYF
TGCAGTGCCGGACTGACAGGGGGGTGGGAGACCCAGTACTTC
>-|-|TRBV29-1|TRBJ2-5
CSVDPPGSGETQYF
TGCAGCGTCGACCCCCCCGGGAGTGGAGAGACCCAGTACTTC
>-|-|TRBV11-2|TRBJ1-1
CASSLDGVNTEAFF
TGTGCCAGCAGCTTAGATGGAGTGAACACTGAAGCTTTCTTT
>-|many|TRBV20-1|TRBJ2-5
CSASRGTYQETQYF
TGCAGTGCTTCGCGCGGGACTTACCAAGAGACCCAGTACTTC
>-|-|TRBV6-2/TRBV6-3|TRBJ2-7
CASSYDSVEQYF
TGTGCCAGCAGTTACGACTCGGTCGAGCAGTACTTC
>-|-|TRBV4-3|TRBJ1-2
CAGSQDPQGPNYGYTF
TGCGCCGGCAGCCAAGACCCTCAGGGACCCAACTATGGCTACACCTTC
>-|few|TRBV24-1|TRBJ2-2
CATSDPTENTGELFF
TGTGCCACCAGTGACCCGACAGAGAACACCGGGGAGCTGTTTTTT
>-|-|TRBV6-1|TRBJ1-1
CASSENMPEAFF
TGTGCCAGCAGTGAAAATATGCCTGAAGCTTTCTTT
>-|-|TRBV7-9|TRBJ2-7
CASSLGSSPHYEQYF
TGTGCCAGCAGCTTAGGGTCCTCCCCCCACTACGAGCAGTACTTC
>TRBD1|-|TRBV25-1|TRBJ1-2
CASSEAGGNGYTF
TGTGCCAGCAGTGAGGCAGGGGGCAATGGCTACACCTTC
>-|few|TRBV13|TRBJ1-2
CASSQKMGLGGYTF
TGTGCCAGCAGCCAAAAAATGGGCCTGGGGGGCTACACCTTC
>-|once|TRBV5-1|TRBJ2-3
CASSGGGAASTDTQYF
TGCGCCAGCAGCGGCGGGGGCGCGGCTAGCACAGATACGCAGTATTTT
>-|-|TRBV4-1|TRBJ2-3
CASSQDNRDTDTQYF
TGCGCCAGCAGCCAAGATAACAGGGACACAGATACGCAGTATTTT
>-|-|TRBV6-1|TRBJ1-5
CASSGGSGTFNQPQHF
TGTGCCAGCAGTGGGGGGAGTGGAACTTTTAATCAGCCCCAGCATTTT